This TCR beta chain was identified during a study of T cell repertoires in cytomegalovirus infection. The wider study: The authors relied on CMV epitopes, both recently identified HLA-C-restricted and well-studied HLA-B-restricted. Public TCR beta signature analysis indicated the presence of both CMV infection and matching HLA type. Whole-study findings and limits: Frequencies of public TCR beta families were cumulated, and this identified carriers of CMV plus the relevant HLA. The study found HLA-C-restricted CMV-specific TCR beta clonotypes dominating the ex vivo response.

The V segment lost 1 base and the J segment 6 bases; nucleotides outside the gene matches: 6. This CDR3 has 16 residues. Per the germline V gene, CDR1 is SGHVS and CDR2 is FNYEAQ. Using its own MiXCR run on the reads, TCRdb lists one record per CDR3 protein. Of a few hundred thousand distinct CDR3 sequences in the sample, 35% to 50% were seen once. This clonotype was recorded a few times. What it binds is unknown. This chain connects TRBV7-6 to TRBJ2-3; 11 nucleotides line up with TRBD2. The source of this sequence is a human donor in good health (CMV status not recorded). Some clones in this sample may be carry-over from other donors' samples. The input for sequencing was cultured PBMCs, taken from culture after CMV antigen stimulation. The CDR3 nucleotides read TGTGCCAGCAGCTTAGAAGTTAGCGGGGGGGCGGATACGCAGTATTTT. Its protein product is CASSLEVSGGADTQYF.